This TCR beta chain came from a study of T cell repertoires in cytomegalovirus infection. This clonotype was recorded a few times. What it recognizes is unknown. CDR1 is SNHLY, CDR2 FYNNEI, per germline. This CDR3 region has 16 residues. The V end lost 2 bases, the J end lost 4 bases, and 15 bases lay between the germline ends. TCRdb redid the calling of the reads with MiXCR, one entry per CDR3 protein. The profile shows 100,000 to 150,000 distinct CDR3 sequences, less than 9.5% of them singletons. Overall study results and limits: Clonotypes of TCR beta that were HLA-C-restricted and CMV-specific dominated the ex vivo response. Cumulative frequency of public TCR beta families picked out carriers of CMV plus the relevant HLA.

The sample was PBMCs. The receptor was derived from a human donor in good health (CMV status not recorded). Some clones in this sample may be carry-over from other donors' samples. J is TRBJ2-1 and V is TRBV2, with D tentatively TRBD1 (5 bases). The CDR3 DNA is TGTGCCAGCAGTGAATATCGGCAGGGCGCTTACAATGAGCAGTTCTTC. Protein sequence: CASSEYRQGAYNEQFF.